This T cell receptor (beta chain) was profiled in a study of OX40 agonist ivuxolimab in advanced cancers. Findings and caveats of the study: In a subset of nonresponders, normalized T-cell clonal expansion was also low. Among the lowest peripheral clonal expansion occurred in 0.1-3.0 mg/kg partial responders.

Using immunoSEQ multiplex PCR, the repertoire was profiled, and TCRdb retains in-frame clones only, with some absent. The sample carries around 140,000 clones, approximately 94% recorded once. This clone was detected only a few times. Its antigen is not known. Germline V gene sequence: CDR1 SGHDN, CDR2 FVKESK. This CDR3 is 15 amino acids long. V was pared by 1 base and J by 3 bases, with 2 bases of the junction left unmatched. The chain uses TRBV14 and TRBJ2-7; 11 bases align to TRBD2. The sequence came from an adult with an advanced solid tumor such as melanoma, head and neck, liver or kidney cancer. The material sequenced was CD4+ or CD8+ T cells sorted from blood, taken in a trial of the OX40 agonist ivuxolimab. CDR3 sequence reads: CASSQASGRFYEQYF. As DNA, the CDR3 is TGTGCCAGCAGCCAAGCTAGCGGGAGGTTCTACGAGCAGTACTTC.